This paragraph covers one T cell receptor beta chain sequence. Its antigen remains unknown. Specified time point: new active TB diagnosis, blood taken before or within 7 days of starting treatment. Each donor contributed around 100,000 T cells on average, unsorted. The record originates from a study of T cells in tuberculosis. Study background: Blood was taken before or within 7 days of anti-tuberculosis therapy.

Only in-frame clones appear in the TCRdb table, and some are missing; sequencing was by immunoSEQ multiplex PCR. The table lists over 30,000 clones, over 85% of them singletons. Study outcomes and limitations: Samples were chosen by availability of cryopreserved specimens.

CDR3 size: 16 residues. The junction had 6 bases not matched to a gene; V was cut back by 6 bases and J by 0 bases. Germline assignment: CDR1 MGHDK and CDR2 SYGVNS. The origin of this receptor is an adult with tuberculosis. Source: PBMCs, taken at tuberculosis diagnosis. V and J are TRBV25-1 and TRBJ2-7; 12 nucleotides match TRBD2. The CDR3 spells CASSATSGGSSYEQYF. The CDR3, as DNA: TGTGCCAGCAGCGCCACTAGCGGGGGGAGCTCCTACGAGCAGTACTTC.